The T cell receptor beta chain under discussion was sequenced for a study of OX40 agonist ivuxolimab in advanced cancers. As for the study in general: Ivuxolimab was delivered to patients intravenously every 2 weeks at doses spanning 0.01 to 10 mg/kg.

Only in-frame clones appear in the TCRdb table, and some are missing; sequencing was by immunoSEQ multiplex PCR. The table includes fewer than 70,000 clones, approximately 86% detected once. Notes on this clone: Its matching antigen is unknown.

Study results and limitations: Normalized T-cell clonal expansion was also low in a subset of nonresponders.

Germline CDR1 reads ENHRY; CDR2 reads SYGVKD. Trimming at V came to 10 bases and at J to 8 bases, leaving 24 bases not matched to a gene. The CDR3 has 18 residues. The starting material was CD4+ or CD8+ T cells sorted from blood, obtained in a trial of the OX40 agonist ivuxolimab. The receptor's source is an adult with an advanced solid tumor such as melanoma, head and neck, liver or kidney cancer. The chain has TRBV10-3 and TRBJ2-3; 10 positions match TRBD2. The CDR3 loop is CATTTVPSAGGAVGTQYF. CDR3 bases: TGTGCCACCACCACAGTCCCGTCAGCGGGAGGGGCGGTGGGTACGCAGTATTTT.